This is a list of T cell receptor beta chains from one sample in a study of identical twins. In TCRdb, the 5' RACE reads were re-called with MiXCR into one record per CDR3 protein. The sample holds 400,000 to 500,000 distinct CDR3 sequences, roughly 20% seen once. Material: naive T cells sorted from blood. The source of these receptors is a man aged 50 to 59 in good health. Both conserved end residues are part of each CDR3. A D gene is named only where the DNA matches it firmly. Only part of the rows carry a size: once, few, many, or a class if the clone is expanded.

v_call	clone_size	d_call	j_call	cdr3_aa	cdr3_nt
TRBV19	.	.	TRBJ1-1	CASRAWNTEAFF	TGTGCCAGTAGGGCCTGGAACACTGAAGCTTTCTTT
TRBV29-1	many	.	TRBJ2-3	CSVARRTDTQYF	TGCAGCGTTGCGCGGCGGACAGATACGCAGTATTTT
TRBV11-1	many	TRBD1	TRBJ2-2	CASSPRGTGGAPIGELFF	TGTGCCAGCAGCCCCCGGGGGACAGGGGGCGCACCCATCGGGGAGCTGTTTTTT
TRBV7-2	few	TRBD2	TRBJ2-1	CASSFTSGRNEQFF	TGTGCCAGCAGCTTCACTAGCGGGAGGAATGAGCAGTTCTTC
TRBV7-2	.	.	TRBJ2-7	CASSLGGMGYEQYF	TGTGCCAGCAGCTTAGGGGGGATGGGCTACGAGCAGTACTTC
TRBV18	.	.	TRBJ1-6	CASSPNLRSPLHF	TGTGCCAGCTCACCAAATCTCCGTTCACCCCTCCACTTT
TRBV20-1	many	TRBD2	TRBJ2-1	CSARIPGLDSEQFF	TGCAGTGCTAGAATTCCGGGACTAGATAGTGAGCAGTTCTTC
TRBV5-1	few	.	TRBJ1-4	CASSSGTMGEKLFF	TGCGCCAGCAGCTCCGGGACGATGGGTGAAAAACTGTTTTTT
TRBV12-3/TRBV12-4	.	.	TRBJ2-5	CASTFGGLETQYF	TGTGCCAGCACTTTTGGGGGGCTGGAGACCCAGTACTTC
TRBV6-6	many	.	TRBJ1-6	CASKERVGSPLHF	TGTGCCAGCAAGGAGCGAGTGGGTTCACCCCTCCACTTT
TRBV6-1	.	TRBD2	TRBJ2-1	CASTHAIFAGTNNEQFF	TGTGCCAGCACTCACGCTATATTTGCCGGGACTAACAATGAGCAGTTCTTC
TRBV6-2/TRBV6-3	.	.	TRBJ2-1	CASSYSMYGAGYNEQFF	TGTGCCAGCAGTTACTCGATGTATGGGGCTGGATACAATGAGCAGTTCTTC
TRBV5-6	.	TRBD1	TRBJ2-4	CASSGGVTGVSGTKNIQYF	TGTGCCAGCAGCGGCGGCGTGACAGGGGTTTCTGGGACCAAAAACATTCAGTACTTC
TRBV28	few	TRBD2	TRBJ2-3	CASSFDGLAGVRASEYF	TGTGCCAGCAGTTTCGATGGACTAGCGGGAGTAAGGGCATCGGAGTATTTT
TRBV20-1	.	TRBD2	TRBJ2-1	CSAVVPGGRNEQFF	TGCAGTGCTGTGGTACCGGGGGGGAGGAATGAGCAGTTCTTC
TRBV19	.	.	TRBJ1-2	CASSRGGGGHYGYTF	TGTGCCAGTAGTAGGGGCGGCGGAGGACATTATGGCTACACCTTC
TRBV28	many	.	TRBJ2-7	CASKDQGYYEQYF	TGTGCCAGCAAGGACCAGGGGTACTACGAGCAGTACTTC
TRBV20-1	few	.	TRBJ2-2	CSVSGTNTGELFF	TGCAGTGTGAGCGGAACGAACACCGGGGAGCTGTTTTTT
TRBV20-1	many	TRBD1	TRBJ1-2	CSAPDRVDYGYTF	TGCAGTGCTCCGGACAGGGTGGACTATGGCTACACCTTC
TRBV7-3	.	TRBD2	TRBJ2-1	CASSLTFGAGGPHEQFF	TGTGCCAGCAGCTTAACGTTTGGGGCGGGAGGGCCTCATGAGCAGTTCTTC
TRBV29-1	many	TRBD2	TRBJ2-3	CSVEGLAVTDTQYF	TGCAGCGTTGAGGGTCTAGCGGTGACAGATACGCAGTATTTT
TRBV9	.	TRBD1	TRBJ2-6	CASSASGTGPSGANVLTF	TGTGCCAGCAGCGCCTCCGGGACAGGGCCGTCTGGGGCCAACGTCCTGACTTTC
TRBV20-1	.	TRBD2	TRBJ2-3	CSARLAGPRAFVADTQYF	TGCAGTGCTAGACTAGCGGGACCAAGGGCTTTTGTCGCAGATACGCAGTATTTT
TRBV4-3	.	.	TRBJ1-2	CASSQDSIGAGGYTF	TGCGCCAGCAGCCAAGATTCGATAGGGGCGGGTGGCTACACCTTC
TRBV7-9	.	TRBD1	TRBJ1-2	CATTGGDYGYTF	TGTGCCACAACAGGGGGCGACTATGGCTACACCTTC
TRBV29-1	many	.	TRBJ2-2	CSAALADRATGELFF	TGCAGCGCCGCGTTAGCAGATCGGGCCACCGGGGAGCTGTTTTTT
TRBV7-2	many	.	TRBJ2-3	CASSSQGTDTQYF	TGTGCCAGCAGCTCGCAGGGCACAGATACGCAGTATTTT
TRBV12-3/TRBV12-4	few	TRBD2	TRBJ2-3	CASSLRASGRTDTQYF	TGTGCCAGCAGTTTACGGGCTAGCGGGAGGACAGATACGCAGTATTTT
TRBV20-1	.	TRBD2	TRBJ2-7	CSAPGTSGRDLNEQYF	TGCAGTGCTCCCGGGACTAGCGGGAGGGACTTGAACGAGCAGTACTTC
TRBV7-3	.	.	TRBJ2-1	CASSLRTGSYNEQFF	TGTGCCAGCAGCTTACGGACCGGCTCCTACAATGAGCAGTTCTTC
TRBV5-1	few	.	TRBJ2-7	CASSVGSGRSSYEQYF	TGCGCCAGCAGCGTTGGTTCGGGGAGGAGCTCCTACGAGCAGTACTTC
TRBV7-8	many	.	TRBJ2-1	CASSQLVFLDEQFF	TGTGCCAGCAGCCAACTAGTCTTTCTGGATGAGCAGTTCTTC
TRBV12-3/TRBV12-4	few	.	TRBJ2-5	CASRGTRFVTQYF	TGTGCCAGCAGGGGCACAAGGTTTGTGACCCAGTACTTC
TRBV9	many	TRBD2	TRBJ2-7	CASSVGLAYEQYF	TGTGCCAGCAGCGTTGGACTAGCCTACGAGCAGTACTTC
TRBV29-1	many	TRBD1	TRBJ2-2	CSVQENRGTGELFF	TGCAGCGTTCAAGAGAACAGGGGAACCGGGGAGCTGTTTTTT
TRBV27	few	.	TRBJ1-5	CASSPDSYGNQPQHF	TGTGCCAGCAGTCCTGACAGCTATGGCAATCAGCCCCAGCATTTT
TRBV6-2/TRBV6-3	many	TRBD1	TRBJ2-3	CASSYSPGQGADTQYF	TGTGCCAGCAGTTACTCCCCGGGACAGGGGGCAGATACGCAGTATTTT
TRBV12-3/TRBV12-4	many	.	TRBJ2-4	CASSFLGGSQYF	TGTGCCAGCAGTTTCCTCGGGGGAAGTCAGTACTTC
TRBV7-2	many	TRBD1	TRBJ2-7	CASSLVRGQGGYEQYF	TGTGCCAGCAGCTTAGTCCGGGGACAGGGAGGATACGAGCAGTACTTC
TRBV18	many	.	TRBJ1-1	CASSPHADTEAFF	TGTGCCAGCTCACCCCACGCCGACACTGAAGCTTTCTTT
TRBV20-1	many	.	TRBJ2-2	CSARDNSRGANTGELFF	TGCAGTGCTAGAGATAATTCGAGGGGGGCTAACACCGGGGAGCTGTTTTTT
TRBV6-5	few	.	TRBJ2-5	CASSYTGLKGETQYF	TGTGCCAGCAGTTACACAGGGTTGAAGGGAGAGACCCAGTACTTC